This T cell receptor (beta chain) derives from a study of Tregs in tolerant kidney transplant recipients. The CDR3 runs 16 residues. Germline V gene sequence: CDR1 SGHNT, CDR2 YYREEE (reference sequence). Losses at the gene ends were 4 bases for V and 3 bases for J; bases not matched to a gene: 9. Sequencing was performed with immunoSEQ multiplex PCR; in TCRdb, only in-frame clones are kept and a portion is missing. The sample lists fewer than 20,000 clones; around 50% were seen once. To note about this clone: Its antigen is not known.

After 6 days with irradiated graft donor PBMCs, CFSE-labeled recipient PBMCs were FACS-sorted. The clonotype was recovered from a human patient who received a combined kidney and bone marrow transplant. This rearrangement joins TRBV5-4 to TRBJ2-3; 9 bases match TRBD1. This specimen was CD4+ T cells from blood cultured with allogeneic cells, taken before the transplant. The CDR3 nucleotides read TGTGCCAGCAGCACCAAGGGACAGGGAGTTACAGATACGCAGTATTTT. Translation gives CASSTKGQGVTDTQYF.